Below are 11 T cell receptor beta chains sequenced from a single sample in a study of tumor-infiltrating lymphocytes in primary liver carcinoma. Germline DNA was extracted too, while blood RNA derived from unsorted whole blood. Researchers generated TCR beta cDNA from approximately 520 ng of total RNA, relying on a constant-region primer. Generation of the TCR beta libraries relied on three nested multiplex PCR rounds using slightly modified ARM-PCR. Primers for the first two PCR rounds were TRBV1-TRBV30 forward primers and a C-beta reverse primer (approximately 10 cycles per round). Each CDR3 protein is one row after TCRdb ran MiXCR on the multiplex PCR reads. The sample lists 300,000 to 350,000 distinct CDR3 sequences, approximately 64% occurring once. The specimen sequenced was peripheral blood. These receptors were obtained from a man aged 40-50 years with primary liver carcinoma and hepatitis B virus infection.

Details on this clonotype: A read error is likely, as this CDR3 ends without the conserved phenylalanine or tryptophan. This chain uses TRBV11-3 with TRBJ2-1; D is tentatively TRBD1 or TRBD2 (7 bases each). The CDR3 consists of 14 residues. Germline V CDR1 and CDR2: SGHNT, YENEEA. CDR3 in amino acids: CTSSIRAGGDKQFL. The CDR3 DNA follows: TGTACCAGCAGCATTCGGGCAGGGGGGGATAAGCAGTTCCTC.

This clonotype appeared once. The CDR3 loop reads CIAELAGLGGTQYF. The CDR3 DNA reads as TGCATCGCCGAACTAGCGGGGCTCGGGGGGACCCAGTACTTC. J is TRBJ2-5 and V is TRBV29-1, with 10 bases matching TRBD2. The CDR3 sequence is 14 residues long. Germline CDR1 is SQVTM and CDR2 is ANQGSEA.

Remarks on this clonotype: A read error may be the cause here, since a much bigger clone is one base away. The chain carries TRBV14 and TRBJ1-6; D is uncertain. CDR3 size: 16 residues. Germline CDR1 reads SGHDN; CDR2 reads FVKESK. CDR3 amino acids: CASSPSTGVINSSLHF. The CDR3 bases are TGTGCCAGCAGCCCCTCTACTGGAGTAATTAATTCATCCCTCCACTTT.

Remarks on this clonotype: Without the conserved terminal phenylalanine or tryptophan, this CDR3 likely stems from a read error. The CDR3 loop is CASSVDRTIYQPQHI. The CDR3 coding sequence is TGTGCCAGCAGTGTCGACAGAACAATATATCAGCCCCAGCATATT. The chain has TRBV6-6 and TRBJ1-5; tentative D call: TRBD1 (5 bases). The V gene's germline CDR1 is MNHNY and CDR2 SVGAGI (reference sequence). V dropped 5 bases and J dropped 5 bases, with 16 bases sitting between them. The CDR3 covers 15 residues.

This clonotype was recorded many times. J is TRBJ1-5 and V is TRBV7-9; 7 bases match TRBD1. V lost 8 bases and J lost 5; bases outside the gene matches: 6. Germline loops: CDR1 SEHNR, CDR2 FQNEAQ (reference sequence). The CDR3 runs 13 residues. Written as DNA, the CDR3 is TGTGCCAGCGAGGGGGCACGAGATCAGCCCCAGCATTTT. It translates to CASEGARDQPQHF.

In its sample, this clonotype ranks as medium-sized. V usage is TRBV11-2 and J usage is TRBJ2-2; D call uncertain. V lost 2 bases and J lost 0, with 7 bases in between. Per the germline V gene, CDR1 is SGHAT and CDR2 is FQNNGV. This CDR3 spans 15 amino acids. The CDR3 DNA is TGTGCCAGCAGCTTAATGTCCACGAACACCGGGGAGCTGTTTTTT. This translates into CASSLMSTNTGELFF.

On this clonotype itself: This CDR3 is missing its conserved last phenylalanine or tryptophan, likely due to a read error. The limits of the CDR3 on the DNA are not certain, so only TCRdb's listed CDR3 is given. The V gene is TRBV6-1, the J gene TRBJ2-7; the D call in the table, TRBD2, was not verified against the DNA. Counting both end residues, the CDR3 totals 14 amino acids. Germline V gives CDR1 MNHNS, CDR2 SASEGT. CDR3 residues: CDSSEVLAGLEEYL.

This clonotype turned up a few times. The chain carries TRBV5-1 and TRBJ2-3; D is possibly TRBD2 (6 bases). The CDR3 contains 15 residues. Trimming left V 6 bases short and J 2 bases short, with 16 bases between. Germline CDR1 reads SGHRS; CDR2 reads YFSETQ. Here the CDR3 reads CASKPIGGITDTQYF. The DNA for the CDR3 is TGCGCCAGCAAACCCATCGGAGGGATCACAGATACGCAGTATTTT.

As for this clonotype: A junction boundary mismatches the germline segment, possibly from a read error. The CDR3 spells CSSSYRTRNRRNTEAFF. In DNA, the CDR3 is TGTTCCAGCAGTTACCGCACCAGAAACCGGAGGAACACTGAAGCTTTCTTT. The chain employs TRBV6-8 and TRBJ1-1; unclear D gene. CDR3 length: 17 residues. Germline assignment: CDR1 MNHGY and CDR2 SAAAGT.

Of note for this clonotype: This may stem from a read error, because a much larger clone lies one nucleotide away. This chain joins TRBV6-2 or TRBV6-3 and TRBJ2-1, with a weak D call TRBD2 (5 bases). CDR1 is MNHEY and CDR2 is SVGEGT in the germline V gene. The CDR3 is 14 amino acids. Between the trimmed V and J ends, which lost 6 bases and 0 bases, there was a span of 9 bases. The CDR3 nucleotides are TGTGCCAGCAGCGGGATTCCCTCCTACAATGAGCAGTTCTTC. This encodes CASSGIPSYNEQFF.

This chain joins TRBV10-3 and TRBJ1-1; 7 nucleotides match TRBD1. Germline CDR1 is ENHRY and CDR2 is SYGVKD. This CDR3 comprises 15 residues. The V and J ends lost 6 bases and 4 bases, in that order; junction bases with no gene match: 11. The CDR3 DNA reads TGTGCCATCAGGACTTCGACAGGGTCCAGCACTGAAGCTTTCTTT. Its translation: CAIRTSTGSSTEAFF.